This passage covers 24 T cell receptor beta chains from one sample sequenced in a study of shared clonotypes between healthy human individuals. CD45RO-negative, CCR7-selected cells formed the naive CD8 fraction, which excluded terminally differentiated effector memory CD45RA+ cells. Some clones are missing from TCRdb's copy, which holds only in-frame ones; the method was immunoSEQ multiplex PCR. Among about 590,000 clones listed, nearly 97% were seen once. The sample taken for sequencing was naive CD8+ T cells sorted from blood. All receptors come from a woman aged 25 to 39 in good health.

CDR3 in amino acids: CASSLGGSVRYSNYGYTF. In nucleotides, the CDR3 is TGTGCCAGCAGCTTAGGGGGGTCAGTACGCTATTCTAACTATGGCTACACCTTC. This sequence joins TRBV11-2 and TRBJ1-2; maybe TRBD1 (5 bases). Between the trimmed V and J ends, which lost 1 base and 0 bases, there was a span of 18 bases. The CDR3 runs 18 residues. CDR1 is SGHAT, CDR2 FQNNGV, per germline.

J is TRBJ2-3 and V is TRBV20-1; D is uncertain. The CDR3 has 11 residues. In germline, CDR1 is DFQATT, CDR2 SNEGSKA (reference sequence). V dropped 3 bases and J dropped 2 bases, with 3 bases sitting between them. CDR3 coding DNA: TGCAGTGCTAGTCCCACAGATACGCAGTATTTT. Translated, it gives CSASPTDTQYF.

The chain employs TRBV9 and TRBJ2-7, with 9 positions matching TRBD1. The CDR3 sequence is 15 residues long. V shed 3 bases and J 0 bases; nucleotides not matched to a gene: 4. Germline assignment: CDR1 SGDLS and CDR2 YYNGEE. CDR3 region: CASSARDRDSYEQYF. In nucleotides, the CDR3 is TGTGCCAGCAGCGCCCGGGACAGGGACTCCTACGAGCAGTACTTC.

J is TRBJ1-2 and V is TRBV4-1; D is possibly TRBD1 (6 bases). The CDR3 runs 15 residues. In germline, CDR1 is MGHRA, CDR2 YSYEKL. Trimming stripped 1 base from V and 2 bases from J, with 11 bases between. CDR3 DNA sequence: TGCGCCAGCAGCCAAGGTCAGGGGAGGAACTATGGCTACACCTTC. Translating gives CASSQGQGRNYGYTF.

This sequence joins TRBV4-2 and TRBJ2-7; a weak D match, TRBD2 (6 bases). From germline, CDR1 is LGHNA and CDR2 YNFKEQ. V was cut by 8 bases and J by 4 bases, with 21 bases left in between. This CDR3 has 15 residues. CDR3 DNA: TGTGCCAGCGCCAATCCGGGACTCCACCCGTACGAGCAGTACTTC. It translates to CASANPGLHPYEQYF.

V and J are TRBV28 and TRBJ1-5, with D unclear. This CDR3 contains 14 residues. Between the trimmed V and J ends, which lost 7 bases and 5 bases, there was a span of 15 bases. Germline loops: CDR1 MDHEN, CDR2 SYDVKM. The CDR3 DNA sequence: TGTGCCAGCACCTCGTTCGGTAGTGATCAGCCCCAGCATTTT. It yields the protein CASTSFGSDQPQHF.

The chain carries TRBV19 and TRBJ2-2, with D possibly TRBD1 on 6 matching bases. Germline assignment: CDR1 LNHDA and CDR2 SQIVND (reference sequence). CDR3 length: 16 residues. V was cut by 4 bases and J by 2 bases, with 14 bases left in between. CDR3: CASSSRQGRNTGELFF. CDR3 nucleotides: TGTGCCAGTAGTAGTAGGCAGGGGCGAAACACCGGGGAGCTGTTTTTT.

The chain is built from TRBV18 and TRBJ2-1; 12 nucleotides agree with TRBD2. The CDR3 runs 20 residues. After removal of 3 bases from V and 8 bases from J, the junction contained 20 bases not matched to a gene. Germline loops: CDR1 KGHSH, CDR2 LQKENI. The CDR3 region is CASSPRTYRLAGDTGDEQFF. The CDR3 coding sequence is TGTGCCAGCTCACCCCGGACCTATAGACTAGCGGGAGATACTGGCGATGAGCAGTTCTTC.

V gene TRBV4-1 combines with J gene TRBJ2-1, with a possible D match to TRBD1 (5 bases). Germline V gives CDR1 MGHRA, CDR2 YSYEKL. The germline V and J ends were trimmed by 0 bases and 4 bases, with 10 bases remaining between them. The CDR3 runs 15 residues. CDR3 coding DNA: TGCGCCAGCAGCCAAGAAGGACAAGGTTACAATGAGCAGTTCTTC. Its protein is CASSQEGQGYNEQFF.

The CDR3 reads CASSLISRTGALYNEQFF. CDR3 nucleotides: TGTGCCAGCAGTTTAATCTCTCGGACAGGGGCGTTATACAATGAGCAGTTCTTC. This sequence joins TRBV27 and TRBJ2-1, with 9 bases that match TRBD1. This CDR3 spans 18 amino acids. Unmatched junction bases numbered 12, after V lost 2 bases and J lost 4 bases. The germline V gene encodes CDR1 MNHEY and CDR2 SMNVEV (reference sequence).

The genes are TRBV27 and TRBJ2-5; 7 bases are shared with TRBD1. Trimming removed 6 bases from V and 3 bases from J; junction bases left unmatched: 13. Germline values: CDR1 MNHEY, CDR2 SMNVEV (reference sequence). The CDR3 contains 16 residues. The CDR3 is CASRESPGTAEETQYF. Written as DNA, the CDR3 is TGTGCCAGCAGAGAATCCCCCGGGACAGCGGAAGAGACCCAGTACTTC.

The rearrangement uses TRBV6-1 and TRBJ2-7; no definite D call. This CDR3 has 16 amino acids. V was clipped by 2 bases and J by 0 bases, with 14 bases between them. Germline-derived CDR1 and CDR2 are MNHNS and SASEGT. CDR3 DNA: TGTGCCAGCAGTGAATCCGACGGAATCCTCTCCTACGAGCAGTACTTC. This encodes CASSESDGILSYEQYF.

The gene calls are TRBV6-1 and TRBJ2-5, with 9 positions matching TRBD2. This CDR3 has 16 residues. CDR1 MNHNS and CDR2 SASEGT come from the germline V gene. The ends lost 4 bases at V and 2 bases at J; junction bases unmatched: 8. In DNA, the CDR3 is TGTGCCAGCAGTGCAGCCCGACTAGCGGAACAAGAGACCCAGTACTTC. It yields the protein CASSAARLAEQETQYF.

The chain carries TRBV29-1 and TRBJ2-7; 7 bases line up with TRBD2. The CDR3 consists of 15 residues. From germline, CDR1 is SQVTM and CDR2 ANQGSEA. CDR3 DNA sequence: TGCAGTACCGGGACCCGGGATAGCGGGTCCTACGAGCAGTACTTC. Translated, it gives CSTGTRDSGSYEQYF.

Points on this clone: One end of the junction fails to match germline, which may point to a read error. The chain employs TRBV15 and TRBJ2-1, with 7 positions matching TRBD1. The CDR3 covers 15 residues. Germline V gives CDR1 LNHNV, CDR2 YYDKDF (reference sequence). In DNA form, the CDR3 reads TGTGCCACCAGCGGAGACAGGGTCAGTAGTAATGAGCAGTTCTTC. Protein product: CATSGDRVSSNEQFF.

The chain carries TRBV9 and TRBJ1-4; D remains unclear. Germline V gene sequence: CDR1 SGDLS, CDR2 YYNGEE. This CDR3 has 15 residues. Trimming shortened V by 4 bases and J by 5 bases, and 15 bases separated the two germline ends. CDR3 DNA sequence: TGTGCCAGCAGCATCGGACGGCAAACCAATGAAAAACTGTTTTTT. Encoded protein: CASSIGRQTNEKLFF. Based on the CDR3 plus reference TRBV9 and TRBJ1-4, the full variable domain is DSGVTQTPKHLITATGQRVTLRCSPRSGDLSVYWYQQSLDQGLQFLIQYYNGEERAKGNILERFSAQQFPDLHSELNLSSLELGDSALYFCASSIGRQTNEKLFFGSGTQLSVL.

The chain uses TRBV10-1 and TRBJ1-1; D call uncertain. Between the trimmed V and J ends, which lost 0 bases and 0 bases, there was a span of 8 bases. This CDR3 is 15 amino acids long. Per the germline V gene, CDR1 is WNHNN and CDR2 is SYGVQD (reference sequence). DNA of the CDR3: TGCGCCAGCAGTGAGTCGATGGGAATGAACACTGAAGCTTTCTTT. As protein: CASSESMGMNTEAFF.

This rearrangement joins TRBV28 to TRBJ1-1; D perhaps matches TRBD1 (5 bases). CDR1 is MDHEN and CDR2 is SYDVKM in the germline V gene. CDR3 length: 16 amino acids. V lost 4 bases and J lost 1, with 16 bases in between. The chain's CDR3 is CASSYGVGRQNTEAFF. The CDR3 nucleotides read TGTGCCAGCAGTTACGGTGTGGGACGGCAGAACACTGAAGCTTTCTTT.

The J gene is TRBJ2-5, the V gene TRBV19; the D is unclear. The DNA end is a closer match to TRBJ2-7, so the J assignment may be wrong. There are 14 residues in the CDR3. Germline assignment: CDR1 LNHDA and CDR2 SQIVND (reference sequence). The CDR3 sequence: CASSPWSAYYEQYF. In DNA form, the CDR3 reads TGTGCCAGTAGCCCGTGGTCAGCGTACTACGAGCAGTACTTC.

This chain joins TRBV7-9 and TRBJ2-7; maybe TRBD1 (5 bases). The V and J ends lost 2 bases and 5 bases respectively, with 19 bases between them. This CDR3 contains 16 residues. Germline V gives CDR1 SEHNR, CDR2 FQNEAQ (reference sequence). CDR3 sequence: CASSLPVGQGAHEQYF. The DNA for the CDR3 is TGTGCCAGCAGCTTACCCGTCGGGCAGGGTGCTCACGAGCAGTACTTC.

V gene TRBV27 combines with J gene TRBJ2-1, with 9 bases lining up with TRBD2. Trimming took 4 bases from V and 7 from J; bases not matched to a gene: 11. Germline loops: CDR1 MNHEY, CDR2 SMNVEV (reference sequence). The CDR3 loop spans 16 amino acids. CDR3 nucleotide sequence: TGTGCCAGCAGTTACCTCGGGGCTAGCGGGACGAATGAGCAGTTCTTC. Translated, it gives CASSYLGASGTNEQFF.

V gene TRBV28 combines with J gene TRBJ2-7; the match to TRBD2 covers 10 bases. The V gene end was trimmed by 3 bases and the J gene end by 0 bases; junction bases not matched to a gene: 14. Germline CDR1 is MDHEN and CDR2 is SYDVKM. CDR3 size: 19 residues. The CDR3 coding sequence is TGTGCCAGCAGTTTCCCCCCTCTCGGGAGCGGGAGGGCCTCCTACGAGCAGTACTTC. This translates into CASSFPPLGSGRASYEQYF.

The sample holds a few counts of this clone. At the DNA level, this CDR3 is encoded by other sequences in the same sample as well. The rearrangement joins TRBV9 to TRBJ2-2, with D unresolved. Per germline, CDR1 SGDLS and CDR2 YYNGEE. V gave up 3 bases and J gave up 6 bases, with 3 bases separating them. The CDR3 length is 11 residues. CDR3 nucleotides: TGTGCCAGCAGCGGGGCCGGGGAGCTGTTTTTT. This translates into CASSGAGELFF.

V gene TRBV28 combines with J gene TRBJ2-7; TRBD2 aligns across 7 bases. J gave up 3 bases and V 4 bases, and 6 bases lay outside the gene matches. Germline assignment: CDR1 MDHEN and CDR2 SYDVKM. The CDR3 extends over 14 amino acids. The CDR3 region has the DNA TGTGCCAGCAGTTACGGGGCGGGAGTCTACGAGCAGTACTTC. Protein: CASSYGAGVYEQYF.